The 29 T cell receptor beta chains presented below share a single source sample, sequenced in a study of T cells in localized non-small cell lung cancer. Profiling relied on immunoSEQ multiplex PCR, and the TCRdb table lists in-frame clones only, not all of them. The sample lists about 78,000 clones, roughly 86% occurring once. The sequenced sample was peripheral blood, obtained before any cancer treatment. Receptors were obtained from a man between 40 and 70 years old with stage I lung adenocarcinoma.

The chain couples TRBV29-1 to TRBJ2-5, with a weak D call TRBD1 (5 bases). The CDR3 consists of 13 residues. Trimming took off 6 bases at V and 5 bases at J, with 16 bases between the two ends. Germline V gene data show CDR1 as SQVTM and CDR2 as ANQGSEA. CDR3 region: CSVKQGIRETQYF. In nucleotides, the CDR3 is TGCAGCGTCAAGCAGGGTATTAGGGAGACCCAGTACTTC.

This clone was observed once. The V call is TRBV5-3, the J call TRBJ2-3, with TRBD1 matching over 9 bases. TRBV5-3 is identified as an open reading frame with a role that is uncertain. This CDR3 region has 16 residues. V shed 0 bases and J 2 bases; nucleotides not matched to a gene: 4. The DNA for the CDR3 is TGTGCCAGAAGCTTGGAGACAGGGGGTTACACAGATACGCAGTATTTT. Residues: CARSLETGGYTDTQYF.

V and J are TRBV5-1 and TRBJ2-1, with D unclear. The CDR3 has 11 residues. Germline V gene data show CDR1 as SGHRS and CDR2 as YFSETQ. Trimming removed 3 bases at V and 7 bases at J, with 5 bases between. The CDR3 DNA reads TGCGCCAGCAGCTATACAAATGAGCAGTTCTTC. Encoded protein: CASSYTNEQFF. The variable domain in full, with the rest retrieved from reference TRBV5-1 and TRBJ2-1, is KAGVTQTPRYLIKTRGQQVTLSCSPISGHRSVSWYQQTPGQGLQFLFEYFSETQRNKGNFPGRFSGRQFSNSRSEMNVSTLELGDSALYLCASSYTNEQFFGPGTRLTVL.

CDR3 in amino acids: CASSIVGNTGELFF. In nucleotides, the CDR3 is TGTGCCAGTAGTATAGTGGGGAACACCGGGGAGCTGTTTTTT. The chain uses TRBV19 and TRBJ2-2, with D unresolved. Trimming removed 1 base at V and 1 base at J, with 4 bases between. The CDR3 is 14 amino acids. CDR1 and CDR2 from the germline V gene are LNHDA and SQIVND (reference sequence). Looking up the rest from reference TRBV19 and TRBJ2-2 gives the full variable domain: DGGITQSPKYLFRKEGQNVTLSCEQNLNHDAMYWYRQDPGQGLRLIYYSQIVNDFQKGDIAEGYSVSREKKESFPLTVTSAQKNPTAFYLCASSIVGNTGELFFGEGSRLTVL.

The chain carries TRBV6-5 and TRBJ1-1; D remains ambiguous. The CDR3 has 14 amino acids. V was cut by 6 bases and J by 5 bases, with 16 bases left in between. The germline CDR1 and CDR2 sequences are MNHEY and SVGAGI. CDR3 loop: CASSRARGVTEAFF. The CDR3 nucleotides read TGTGCCAGCAGCCGCGCGCGGGGAGTGACTGAAGCTTTCTTT.

CDR3 protein: CASSPIHELVRSYEQYF. The CDR3 bases are TGTGCCAGCAGTCCCATCCACGAACTAGTAAGATCCTACGAGCAGTACTTC. This chain links TRBV27 with TRBJ2-7; D may be TRBD2 (5 bases). The CDR3 sequence is 17 residues long. The V and J ends lost 5 bases and 1 base respectively, with 21 bases between them. Per germline, CDR1 MNHEY and CDR2 SMNVEV (reference sequence).

This clone turned up a few times. The V gene is TRBV10-3, the J gene TRBJ2-7, with D perhaps matching TRBD1 (5 bases). There are 13 residues in the CDR3. V lost 4 bases to trimming and J lost 2 bases, with 9 bases between them. The germline V gene encodes CDR1 ENHRY and CDR2 SYGVKD. CDR3 protein: CAISVQGTYEQYF. For the CDR3, the DNA is TGTGCCATCAGTGTGCAGGGTACCTACGAGCAGTACTTC.

This clone appeared a single time. The chain is built from TRBV5-4 and TRBJ2-7; 9 bases map to TRBD1. The length of the CDR3 is 15 residues. The germline V gene encodes CDR1 SGHNT and CDR2 YYREEE (reference sequence). V lost 4 bases, J lost 4 bases, and 9 bases stayed unmatched. CDR3 region: CASSTKSGQGYEQYF. The CDR3 nucleotides read TGTGCCAGCAGCACCAAGTCGGGACAGGGTTACGAGCAGTACTTC. The variable domain in full, completed from reference TRBV5-4 and TRBJ2-7, reads ETGVTQSPTHLIKTRGQQVTLRCSSQSGHNTVSWYQQALGQGPQFIFQYYREEENGRGNFPPRFSGLQFPNYSSELNVNALELDDSALYLCASSTKSGQGYEQYFGPGTRLTVT.

The chain uses TRBV4-3 and TRBJ1-2; no clear D gene. Germline loops: CDR1 LGHNA, CDR2 YSLEER. The CDR3 is 13 amino acids. V lost 0 bases to trimming and J lost 4 bases, with 6 bases between them. CDR3 nucleotides: TGCGCCAGCAGCCAAGATTACAGCTATGGCTACACCTTC. This gives the protein CASSQDYSYGYTF.

This chain connects TRBV7-2 to TRBJ1-2; D is perhaps TRBD1 (6 bases). Germline CDR1 reads SGHTA; CDR2 reads FQGNSA. The CDR3 length is 15 residues. Trimming took 1 base from V and 4 from J, leaving 13 bases between them. The CDR3 loop reads CASSLGPQGFYGYTF. The CDR3 nucleotides read TGTGCCAGCAGCTTAGGTCCCCAGGGGTTCTATGGCTACACCTTC.

The rearrangement joins TRBV7-9 to TRBJ2-5; possible D gene TRBD1, 5 bases. This CDR3 spans 15 amino acids. V was shortened by 4 bases and J by 1 base, with 13 bases between the two germline ends. The germline V gene has CDR1 SEHNR and CDR2 FQNEAQ (reference sequence). The CDR3 DNA reads TGTGCCAGCAGCTCGCCCGACAGAGGCCAAGAGACCCAGTACTTC. Translated: CASSSPDRGQETQYF.

The gene calls are TRBV2 and TRBJ2-1; D is unresolved. The CDR3 runs to 13 residues. Between the trimmed V and J ends, which lost 6 bases and 5 bases, there was a span of 11 bases. Germline loops: CDR1 SNHLY, CDR2 FYNNEI. This chain's CDR3 is CASSVTGNNEQFF. The DNA of the CDR3 is TGTGCCAGCAGCGTGACTGGGAACAATGAGCAGTTCTTC.

The V gene is TRBV9, the J gene TRBJ2-5; 9 bases fit TRBD2. This CDR3 region has 15 residues. CDR1 SGDLS and CDR2 YYNGEE come from the germline V gene. The trim removed 3 bases at V and 5 bases at J, leaving 8 bases unmatched. CDR3 nucleotides: TGTGCCAGCAGCGAAGCGGGGGGACTAGGGGAGACCCAGTACTTC. Translating it yields CASSEAGGLGETQYF.

J is TRBJ2-3 and V is TRBV5-4; 14 bases agree with TRBD2. Germline CDR1 SGHNT, CDR2 YYREEE (reference sequence). This CDR3 region has 16 residues. J was trimmed by 0 bases and V by 5 bases; bases with no gene match: 2. The CDR3 loop reads CASSWTSGRSTDTQYF. The CDR3 nucleotides are TGTGCCAGCAGTTGGACTAGCGGGAGGAGCACAGATACGCAGTATTTT.

This clone was seen a single time. The chain combines TRBV6-5 with TRBJ2-7, with TRBD1 identical over 10 bases. The ends lost 6 bases at V and 2 bases at J; junction bases unmatched: 4. This CDR3 region has 14 residues. Per the germline V gene, CDR1 is MNHEY and CDR2 is SVGAGI. This CDR3 reads CASRPGTGAYEQYF. The CDR3 nucleotides are TGTGCCAGCAGGCCCGGGACAGGGGCCTACGAGCAGTACTTC.

This sequence joins TRBV6-1 and TRBJ2-2; unclear D gene. The germline gives CDR1 MNHNS, CDR2 SASEGT. Trimming pared 7 bases from V and 4 bases from J, leaving 7 bases between. The CDR3 length is 12 residues. The CDR3 loop is CASMWPTGELFF. The CDR3 nucleotides are TGTGCCAGCATGTGGCCCACCGGGGAGCTGTTTTTT.

The J gene is TRBJ1-4, the V gene TRBV19; D remains unclear. The germline V and J ends were trimmed by 7 bases and 7 bases, with 13 bases remaining between them. CDR1 and CDR2 (germline): LNHDA, SQIVND (reference sequence). This CDR3 spans 13 amino acids. The chain's CDR3 is CASNYPRGEKLFF. The CDR3 DNA follows: TGTGCCAGTAATTACCCGCGCGGTGAAAAACTGTTTTTT.

The V and J genes are TRBV10-1 and TRBJ1-5; D is undetermined. The CDR3 consists of 13 residues. V dropped 2 bases and J dropped 8 bases, with 10 bases sitting between them. Germline CDR1 and CDR2: WNHNN and SYGVQD (reference sequence). CDR3 in DNA: TGCGCCAGCAGTGAGGTGCATCTGGAGCCCCAGCATTTT. Its translation is CASSEVHLEPQHF.

This chain connects TRBV7-2 to TRBJ2-5; D ambiguous. V was pared by 5 bases and J by 1 base, with 8 bases between. The CDR3 totals 13 residues. Germline CDR1 reads SGHTA; CDR2 reads FQGNSA. The CDR3, as DNA: TGTGCCAGCAGCCCGACGGTCCAAGAGACCCAGTACTTC. This gives the protein CASSPTVQETQYF.

V usage is TRBV28 and J usage is TRBJ2-7; weak D call: TRBD2 (6 bases). The CDR3 has 14 amino acids. Germline values: CDR1 MDHEN, CDR2 SYDVKM. V lost 7 bases and J 2 bases, leaving 15 bases between the germline ends. CDR3 in amino acids: CASNPWGVAYEQYF. CDR3 DNA: TGTGCCAGCAACCCCTGGGGGGTCGCCTACGAGCAGTACTTC. The full variable domain, its missing parts supplied by reference TRBV28 and TRBJ2-7, is DVKVTQSSRYLVKRTGEKVFLECVQDMDHENMFWYRQDPGLGLRLIYFSYDVKMKEKGDIPEGYSVSREKKERFSLILESASTNQTSMYLCASNPWGVAYEQYFGPGTRLTVT.

This sequence joins TRBV18 and TRBJ2-2, with 8 bases identical to TRBD1. The CDR3 runs to 15 residues. J lost 3 bases, V lost 2 bases, and 2 bases had no gene match. Germline V gene data show CDR1 as KGHSH and CDR2 as LQKENI. CDR3 coding DNA: TGTGCCAGCTCACCAGGACAGGGATACACCGGGGAGCTGTTTTTT. It codes for CASSPGQGYTGELFF. Full variable domain (missing parts from reference TRBV18 and TRBJ2-2): NAGVMQNPRHLVRRRGQEARLRCSPMKGHSHVYWYRQLPEEGLKFMVYLQKENIIDESGMPKERFSAEFPKEGPSILRIQQVVRGDSAAYFCASSPGQGYTGELFFGEGSRLTVL.

The chain is built from TRBV7-8 and TRBJ2-3; 7 bases agree with TRBD1. CDR3 size: 16 residues. Germline trimming cut 5 bases from V and 2 bases from J; bases unmatched to any gene: 10. Germline V lookup: CDR1 SGHVS, CDR2 FQNEAQ. CDR3 DNA: TGTGCCAGCAGCCCCACCCGGGGACAGCCCACAGATACGCAGTATTTT. It is translated as CASSPTRGQPTDTQYF.

V and J are TRBV7-6 and TRBJ2-6; D unresolved. Germline-derived CDR1 and CDR2 are SGHVS and FNYEAQ. This CDR3 spans 15 amino acids. The ends were cut back, 5 bases at V and 0 bases at J, with 8 bases in the middle. CDR3 region: CASSTTASGANVLTF. CDR3 in DNA: TGTGCCAGCAGCACCACAGCCTCTGGGGCCAACGTCCTGACTTTC.

J is TRBJ1-3 and V is TRBV15; D gene ambiguous. The CDR3 is made up of 15 amino acids. Germline V gene lookup returns CDR1 LNHNV and CDR2 YYDKDF (reference sequence). The ends were cut back, 0 bases at V and 6 bases at J, with 12 bases in the middle. The CDR3 nucleotides read TGTGCCACCAGCAGAGAAGGAAGGAGGAAAAACACCATATATTTT. Translated, it gives CATSREGRRKNTIYF.

The chain carries TRBV6-5 and TRBJ2-7, with 10 bases fitting TRBD1. V lost 5 bases, J lost 1 base, and 5 bases stayed unmatched. Looked up from germline, CDR1 is MNHEY and CDR2 is SVGAGI. The CDR3 length is 15 residues. The CDR3, as DNA: TGTGCCAGCAGTGCATGGACAGGGGGATCCTACGAGCAGTACTTC. Encoded protein: CASSAWTGGSYEQYF.

This clone has more than one count but fewer than ten. The genes are TRBV7-2 and TRBJ1-6, with 8 bases fitting TRBD1. The CDR3 loop spans 14 amino acids. CDR1 is SGHTA, CDR2 FQGNSA, per germline. Losses at the gene ends were 4 bases for V and 5 bases for J; bases not matched to a gene: 1. CDR3 in DNA: TGTGCCAGCAGCTCGGACAGGGATAATTCACCCCTCCACTTT. Translating it yields CASSSDRDNSPLHF.

This sequence joins TRBV2 and TRBJ2-4, with 9 bases matching TRBD2. The CDR3 sequence is 16 residues long. Germline loops: CDR1 SNHLY, CDR2 FYNNEI. V lost 2 bases and J lost 0; bases outside the gene matches: 2. CDR3 in amino acids: CASSELAGIAKNIQYF. The CDR3 nucleotides read TGTGCCAGCAGTGAACTAGCGGGGATAGCCAAAAACATTCAGTACTTC.

The chain joins TRBV7-3 to TRBJ2-7; D possibly uses TRBD1 or TRBD2 (5 bases each). CDR1 and CDR2 from the germline V gene are SGHTA and FQGTGA. The CDR3 covers 15 residues. Trimming shortened V by 5 bases and J by 6 bases, and 20 bases separated the two germline ends. The CDR3 region is CASSPTVGDEVEQYF. DNA of the CDR3: TGTGCCAGCAGCCCCACGGTAGGGGACGAGGTCGAGCAGTACTTC.

The chain is built from TRBV4-1 and TRBJ1-2; D is possibly TRBD1 (6 bases). Germline assignment: CDR1 MGHRA and CDR2 YSYEKL. This CDR3 comprises 13 residues. The ends were cut back, 4 bases at V and 8 bases at J, with 14 bases in the middle. The CDR3 is CASSPAGEGGYTF. The CDR3 DNA follows: TGCGCCAGCAGCCCTGCAGGGGAAGGAGGCTACACCTTC.